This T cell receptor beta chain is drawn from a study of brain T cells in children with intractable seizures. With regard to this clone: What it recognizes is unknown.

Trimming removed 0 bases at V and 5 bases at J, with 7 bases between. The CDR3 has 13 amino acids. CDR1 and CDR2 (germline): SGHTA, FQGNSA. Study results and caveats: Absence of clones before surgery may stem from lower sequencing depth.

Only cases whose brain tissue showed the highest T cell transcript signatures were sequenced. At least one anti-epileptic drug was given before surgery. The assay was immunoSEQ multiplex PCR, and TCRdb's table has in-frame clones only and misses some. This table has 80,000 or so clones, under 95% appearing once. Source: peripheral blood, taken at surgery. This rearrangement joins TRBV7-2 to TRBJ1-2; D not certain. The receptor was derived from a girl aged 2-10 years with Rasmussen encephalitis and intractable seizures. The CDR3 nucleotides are TGTGCCAGCAGCTTAGCGGGCGAATATGGCTACACCTTC. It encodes CASSLAGEYGYTF.